The clone carrying this TCR beta chain occurred once. Trimming took 11 bases from V and 8 from J; bases not matched to a gene: 7. The CDR3 consists of 13 residues. The germline V gene has CDR1 ENHRY and CDR2 SYGVKD. These data come from a study of technical replicates of blood from a handful of donors. TCRdb's copy holds only in-frame clones and misses some; the assay was immunoSEQ multiplex PCR. The table has some 71,000 clones, about 97% seen once. V gene TRBV10-3 combines with J gene TRBJ2-1, with TRBD1 matching over 12 bases. Sequenced: T cells isolated from PBMCs. This clonotype originated in a human donor in good health. Written as DNA, the CDR3 is TGTGCCTCCGGGACAGGGGGCGGATATGAGCAGTTCTTC. Protein sequence: CASGTGGGYEQFF.